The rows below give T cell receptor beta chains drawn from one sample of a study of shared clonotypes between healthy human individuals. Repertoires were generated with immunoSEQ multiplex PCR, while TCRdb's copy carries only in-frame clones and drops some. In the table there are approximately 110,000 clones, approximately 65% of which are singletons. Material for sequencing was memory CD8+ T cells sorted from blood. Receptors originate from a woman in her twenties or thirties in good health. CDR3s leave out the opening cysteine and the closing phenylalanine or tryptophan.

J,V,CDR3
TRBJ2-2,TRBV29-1,SVEEGRANTGELF
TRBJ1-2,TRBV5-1,ASSLDRGPNYGYT
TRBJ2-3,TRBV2,ASSDRGATQY
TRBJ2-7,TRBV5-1,ASSFAGGSGYEQY
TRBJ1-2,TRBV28,ASTGRQPGYT
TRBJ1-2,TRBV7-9,ASSLDAGRAGYGYT
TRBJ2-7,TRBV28,ASSLSPSGRWDEQY
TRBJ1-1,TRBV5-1,ASSLLTGNTEAF
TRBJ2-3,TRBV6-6,ASSYYTLAGEDTQY
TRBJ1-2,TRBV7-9,ASSPREGPYGYT
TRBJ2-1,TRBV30,AWSGGRGDNEQF
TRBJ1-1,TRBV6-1,ASRSRDNTEAF
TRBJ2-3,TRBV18,ASSPPMKGDDTQY
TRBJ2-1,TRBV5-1,ASSLASGSYNEQF
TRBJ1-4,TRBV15,ATSRDREGGNEKLF
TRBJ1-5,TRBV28,ASHGDSAVYSH
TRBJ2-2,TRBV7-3,ASSSFTNTGELF
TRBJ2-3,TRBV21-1,ASSKEPLKIPDTQY
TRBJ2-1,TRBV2,ASSLSSYNEQF
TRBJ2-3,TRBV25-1,ASSGRTSGLHTDTQY
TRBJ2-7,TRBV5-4,ASTFGPGTPSVEQY
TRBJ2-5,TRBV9,ASSVGGSQETQY
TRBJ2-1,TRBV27,ASRRSAEGEQF
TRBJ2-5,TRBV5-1,ASSWTGYQETQY
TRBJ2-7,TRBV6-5,ASSYGLFGEQY
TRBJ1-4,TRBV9,ASSFGGTNEKLF
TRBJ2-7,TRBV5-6,ASSSRTWISYEQY
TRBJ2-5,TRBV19,ASSPFVGLGVETQY
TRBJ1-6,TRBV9,ASSEWGNSPLH
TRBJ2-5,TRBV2,ASSISPLGDSED
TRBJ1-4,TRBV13,ASSLLGEKLF
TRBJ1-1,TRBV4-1,ASSQVGNTEAF
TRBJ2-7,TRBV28,ASSLSGQAYEQY
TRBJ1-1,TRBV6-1,ASTMDGRETEAF
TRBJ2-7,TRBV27,ASSLARDSYEQY
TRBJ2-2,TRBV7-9,ASSYGPSGIMGTGELF
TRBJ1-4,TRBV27,ASSLIAGNEKLF
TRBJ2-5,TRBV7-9,ASSEGAGGKKTQY
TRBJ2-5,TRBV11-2,ASSLGDGHTETQY
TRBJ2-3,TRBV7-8,ASSRSGRKGSDTQY
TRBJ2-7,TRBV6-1,ASSTYRGYEQY
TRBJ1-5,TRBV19,ASKISGINQPQH
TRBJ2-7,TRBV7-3,ASSFGGGGDEQY
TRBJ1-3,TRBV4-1,ASSQIIMVSGNTIY
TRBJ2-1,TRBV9,ASSAGQNEQF
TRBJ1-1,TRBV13,ASSTESGWNTEAF
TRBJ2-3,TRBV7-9,ASSLWAAGVADTQY
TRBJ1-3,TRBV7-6,ASSLTDSGNTIY
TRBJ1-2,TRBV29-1,SVEGFFRETLPRGYT
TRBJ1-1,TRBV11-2,ASSPQAAGTEAF
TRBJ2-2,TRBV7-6,ASSLRTSPSVVTGELF
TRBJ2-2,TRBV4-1,ASSISPPSGSPPGELF
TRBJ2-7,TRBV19,ASSSGPSYEQY
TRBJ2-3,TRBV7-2,ASSDTGGYTQY
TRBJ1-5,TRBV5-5,ASSLTTGSEPQH